This T cell receptor (beta chain) derives from a study of metastatic and nonmetastatic thyroid tumors. Study at large: Comparison of repertoires was carried out across blood and tumor or nodule tissue from malignant and benign thyroid patients.

In its sample, this clone was seen many times. The antigen remains unidentified. Before thyroid surgery, none of the patients had received any treatment. Study conclusions and caveats: TCR beta diversity was reportedly significantly higher in malignant thyroid tumors than benign nodules, in blood and tumor.

As processed by the authors: CDR3 differences across clinicopathological groups were used to build a distant-metastasis classifier for papillary thyroid cancer. MiXCR re-clonotyped the PCR reads for TCRdb. TCRdb assigned the V and J calls; the authors' analysis was not used. The repertoire holds roughly 28,000 clones, with 20% to 25% as singletons. The CDR3 totals 13 residues. The V end lost 4 bases, the J end lost 3 bases, and 7 bases lay between the germline ends. Germline CDR1 LNHDA, CDR2 SQIVND (reference sequence). Sequenced input: blood. The chain recombines TRBV19 with TRBJ2-1; D call uncertain. The source of this sequence is a female donor with papillary thyroid cancer or a benign thyroid nodule (not recorded which). Some clones in this sample may be carry-over from other donors' samples. The CDR3 bases are TGTGCCAGTAGTACGGGCGTCTACAATGAGCAGTTCTTC. This translates into CASSTGVYNEQFF.